This TCR beta chain was retrieved from a study of cytomegalovirus exposure and HLA in healthy donors (TCRdb year 2017). Regarding the study in general: In an earlier analysis of 587 of the donors, roughly 300 Gb of sequence data and 117 million unique TCR beta sequences from 150 million to 200 million T cells were reported. Using immunosequencing, the study profiled T cell repertoires from fewer than 850 subjects and related those repertoires to cytomegalovirus serostatus. Alongside the repertoire data, information on donor age, sex, ethnicity and CMV serostatus was compiled. On average, over 200,000 unique TCR beta nucleotide sequences were sequenced per donor among a few hundred genotyped donors of the cohort, with roughly a sixth of those sequences being non-productive. Rather than drawing on any new phenotypic data, the later analysis identified candidate immune exposures from TCR beta sequences and the way those sequences occurred across donors. An early release that covered 500 to 800 HLA-typed donors contained around 330 gigabases of sequencing data and 65 million to 100 million unique TCR sequences. Of the roughly 390 genotyped donors, around 81% fell in the genetic ancestry cluster associated with self-reported Caucasian donors. A later analysis re-analyzed previously published TCR beta repertoires from about 600 donors and added high-resolution HLA genotyping to study TCR occurrence patterns. All discovery cohort repertoires had been generated using a single sequencing platform. The number of typed donors differed by locus: roughly 620-640 for A, B, C, DRB1 and DQB1; some 500 for DQA1; some 610 for DPA1; and 450 to 480 for DPB1. In a later genetic analysis, genome-wide SNP genotypes for 398 of the 666 donors were used, and that subset was treated as a discovery cohort. Four or five DR-DQ haplotypes were handled as single units for association and clustering because linkage in the cohort was strong. To decide whether each TCR beta V gene segment behaved as functional or pseudogenic, an earlier analysis of 587 of the donors relied on high-throughput TCR beta sequencing. A separate validation cohort of 100 to 150 different subjects was used in addition to the roughly 670-subject first cohort. The study was designed to test whether signatures of past pathogen exposure could be identified by cataloging public T cell receptors. HLA typing included class I and class II loci at four-digit resolution. The study combined high-throughput TCR immunosequencing, statistical association of individual TCRs with disease status, and machine learning to predict cytomegalovirus infection status. Broader findings and caveats from the paper: Linkage disequilibrium might explain the correlated functional status among segregating V segments, but an unknown experimental factor could not be ruled out. The study gave a list of 150 to 200 TCR beta chains associated with cytomegalovirus. A later genetic analysis reported fewer N-insertions in productive TCRs among donors in an Asian-associated ancestry cluster than the approximately 700-donor mean. The authors suggested that the approach could potentially be extended to other disease states and immunological phenotypes. In a later analysis, several top co-occurrence clusters were reported to appear linked to parvovirus B19, influenza, CMV and Epstein-Barr virus. Compared with equally common non-associated chains, HLA-associated TCR beta chains in a later analysis were more clonally expanded and had lower generation probabilities. In this cohort, only TCR beta chains were sequenced, and detectable features were limited by the absence of alpha or paired-chain data. CMV serostatus was the only immune exposure information available for the cohort. In an earlier analysis of several hundred of the donors, most TCR beta V segments were observed in productive rearrangements about 90% or about 30% of the time, broadly matching IMGT annotations. According to a later analysis, most CMV-associated TCR beta chains appeared to be HLA-restricted, and the HLA associations seemed to be driven largely by CMV exposure. Specific HLA alleles were associated with about 17,000 TCR beta sequences at a false discovery rate of 0.05 in a later analysis. Cytomegalovirus status was reported to be diagnosed by the classifier with high specificity and sensitivity in both the original and validation cohorts. In a later genetic analysis, a missense DCLRE1C variant was associated with V-gene and J-gene trimming of TCR beta chains, and the association was replicated in an independent cohort. Roughly uniform sequencing depth across donors was assumed in presence/absence analyses, although this assumption may not hold. The earlier analysis of approximately 560 of the donors excluded around 17 rarely observed V segments, including chromosome 9 orphons, because counts were too low. A cluster of highly shared sequence variants was judged likely to represent a technical artifact of the sequencing pipeline. Across donors, most TCR sequences were observed very rarely, whereas some public TCRs were present in many individuals. Because some donors lacked HLA typing at each locus, the association tests relied only on the typed subset. The 87-base-pair reads could not distinguish some IMGT-functional V segments, including TRBV6-2 and TRBV6-3, so those segments were excluded. In a later analysis, TCR association rates were found to vary across HLA loci, with the most associated TCRs seen for DRB1 alleles and the fewest for HLA-C alleles. When HLA alleles, especially DR and DQ, strongly co-occurred, TCR associations were difficult to assign to individual alleles. Three of the identified cytomegalovirus-associated TCR beta chains were confirmed in vitro to be specific for cytomegalovirus antigens. A further reported finding was that TCR beta sequences accurately predicted the HLA-A and HLA-B alleles for most subjects in the first cohort.

The method was the immunoSEQ multiplex PCR assay. For the multiplex PCR, a mixture combining 60 forward primers for TCR Vbeta segments and 13 reverse primers for TCR Jbeta segments was used. The CDR3 region of rearranged TCR beta genes was amplified from genomic DNA with a multiplex PCR assay. The Illumina HiSeq System was used to sequence the amplified TCR beta libraries as 87-base-pair reads. The published analysis was carried out like this. A later analysis tallied 80 million to 95 million unique TCR beta chains across the 666 repertoires, and approximately 9.9 million of those chains were shared by two or more donors. To remove PCR and sequencing errors, raw reads were error-corrected and collapsed into unique sequences using a nearest-neighbor algorithm that merged closely related sequences. CDR3 sequences were aligned to IMGT reference sequences to assign V, D and J gene segments. Each retained sequence needed at least a six-nucleotide match to both a V gene segment and a J gene segment. Rearrangements were classified as productive when the CDR3 lacked stop codons and remained in frame with V and J, and all other rearrangements were classified as non-productive. CDR3 was defined by IMGT convention, running from the second conserved V-encoded cysteine to the conserved J-encoded phenylalanine. Sequences without an unambiguous match to a single V gene segment were excluded from the earlier analysis of 587 of the donors. In an earlier analysis of several hundred of the donors, V segments were called functional above 56.7% productive rearrangements and were called segregating when the between-donor standard deviation exceeded 5%. A statistical classification framework was built for diagnosing cytomegalovirus status from the catalog of TCR beta chain sequences. In a later analysis, V and J genes were assigned by comparing TCR nucleotide sequences against IMGT/GENE-DB human TR gene sequences. Using the TCRdist pipeline, a later analysis assigned CDR3 sequences along with most-parsimonious VDJ recombination scenarios. A later analysis defined each TCR beta chain by its CDR3 amino acid sequence plus V-gene family, and excluded reads lacking a unique V-gene family. To address suspected cross-contamination and a sequencing artifact, a later analysis removed 592 highly shared, low-generation-probability nucleotide sequences. In a later analysis, a clonal expansion index was calculated for each public chain from normalized within-repertoire ranks of inferred template counts. Generation probabilities in a later analysis came from a VDJ recombination model fitted to out-of-frame rearrangements, and those results were checked against IGoR. In a later analysis, TCR-TCR, TCR-HLA and TCR-CMV co-occurrence was scored with hypergeometric tests, and a repertoire-size bias correction was applied to TCR pairs. In a later analysis, false discovery rates were estimated by permuting HLA or CMV assignments 20 times. In a later analysis, co-occurring TCRs were grouped with DBSCAN, and TCRdist sequence similarity was added when clustering was performed within HLA-allele-positive subsets. Co-occurrence clustering excluded repertoires with fewer than 30,000 or more than 120,000 public chains, plus five with anomalous nucleotide sharing. As stored in TCRdb, this immuneACCESS dataset retains in-frame rearrangements with V and J assigned. A fraction of the clones does not appear; measured against another copy, unresolved V genes explain less than half of the discrepancy, and the remainder lacks a known reason. D and trimming come from the DNA, and the V and J calls and clone size come from that table. This sample has a few hundred thousand clones in its table, and 80% of those were observed once. The ten largest clonotypes hold about 0.3% of the sample.

The cohort was made up of about 670 healthy bone marrow donors. At the time of sampling, all cohort members were nominally healthy, though unrecorded immune exposures were likely present. The donor tested CMV seronegative, placing the donor among the roughly 340 seronegative members of the cohort. A peripheral blood sample was provided by each donor, and peripheral blood mononuclear cells were used for TCR beta sequencing. The Qiagen DNeasy Blood Extraction Kit was used to extract genomic DNA from the blood cell samples. V has 3 bases trimmed and J has 1 base trimmed; junction bases matching no gene number 5. Per the germline V gene, SNHLY is the CDR1 and FYNNEI is the CDR2. The CDR3 runs 16 amino acids, cysteine and phenylalanine included. Only CDR3 DNA remains: 48 bases, in frame from the first base. To note about this clone: The antigen this receptor binds is unknown. Per-base qualities were not stored, and no clone one base away is much larger.

The TCR was taken from a girl aged 2-15 years in good health and CMV-seronegative. The sequenced sample consisted of PBMCs. The rearrangement joined TRBV2 to TRBJ2-3, with 9 bases matching TRBD1. The base sequence is TGTGCCAGCAGTGAGGGACAGGGTTGGGGCACAGATACGCAGTATTTT. The translation is CASSEGQGWGTDTQYF.